These 30 T cell receptor beta chains were sequenced from one sample in a study of CD8 T cells in ankylosing spondylitis. TCRdb reprocessed the 5' RACE reads via MiXCR and lists one record per CDR3 protein. The sample records roughly 150,000 distinct CDR3 sequences, under 35% being singletons. Sequenced sample: synovial fluid, either unsorted or a sorted T cell fraction (not recorded which). The receptors shown here come from a male donor with ankylosing spondylitis.

V and J are TRBV19 and TRBJ2-7; 9 bases are a match to TRBD2. CDR3 length: 15 residues. The J segment lost 7 bases and the V segment lost 6 bases, leaving 13 bases of the junction unmatched. Germline assignment: CDR1 LNHDA and CDR2 SQIVND (reference sequence). The CDR3 protein is CASSAPGLAAREQYF. In DNA form, the CDR3 reads TGTGCCAGTAGCGCACCGGGACTAGCTGCTAGGGAGCAGTACTTC. Full variable domain (missing parts from reference TRBV19 and TRBJ2-7): DGGITQSPKYLFRKEGQNVTLSCEQNLNHDAMYWYRQDPGQGLRLIYYSQIVNDFQKGDIAEGYSVSREKKESFPLTVTSAQKNPTAFYLCASSAPGLAAREQYFGPGTRLTVT.

The rearrangement uses TRBV7-3 and TRBJ2-2, with a weak D call TRBD2 (6 bases). The germline V gene encodes CDR1 SGHTA and CDR2 FQGTGA. The CDR3 runs to 14 residues. The V gene lost 5 bases and the J gene lost 0 bases, with 7 bases spanning the gap. The CDR3 nucleotides read TGTGCCAGCAGCCGGGGGTCGAACACCGGGGAGCTGTTTTTT. The encoded protein is CASSRGSNTGELFF. Variable domain in full (rest from reference TRBV7-3 and TRBJ2-2): GAGVSQTPSNKVTEKGKYVELRCDPISGHTALYWYRQSLGQGPEFLIYFQGTGAADDSGLPNDRFFAVRPEGSVSTLKIQRTERGDSAVYLCASSRGSNTGELFFGEGSRLTVL.

Ten or more counts support this clonotype. This chain links TRBV5-6 with TRBJ1-5; TRBD1 is a possible D gene (6 bases). CDR1 is SGHDT and CDR2 is YYEEEE in the germline V gene. The CDR3 loop spans 14 amino acids. V was clipped by 4 bases and J by 7 bases, with 15 bases between them. The CDR3 is CASSRRGGRQPQHF. CDR3 DNA: TGTGCCAGCAGCCGTCGGGGGGGCAGGCAGCCCCAGCATTTT.

CDR3 amino acids: CASSPLTTGPSGDEQYF. The DNA for the CDR3 is TGCGCCAGCAGCCCACTAACGACAGGTCCTTCGGGGGACGAGCAGTACTTC. This rearrangement joins TRBV5-1 to TRBJ2-7; the D gene could be TRBD1 or TRBD2 (6 bases each). Deletions cut 4 bases from V and 5 bases from J, with 25 bases between. This CDR3 is built from 17 residues. Per germline, CDR1 SGHRS and CDR2 YFSETQ.

The chain couples TRBV3-1 to TRBJ2-3; 9 nucleotides line up with TRBD2. CDR3 size: 17 residues. Germline loops: CDR1 LGHDT, CDR2 YNNKEL (reference sequence). V lost 1 base and J lost 4; bases outside the gene matches: 9. Here the CDR3 DNA reads TGTGCCAGCAGCCAAGGAGGTTTGCGGGGGGGAGCAGATACGCAGTATTTT. Translating gives CASSQGGLRGGADTQYF.

This clonotype counts as large. Here the CDR3 DNA reads TGCAGTGCAATTGGGACTAGCGGGTCAATTTCCTACAATGAGCAGTTCTTC. Translated: CSAIGTSGSISYNEQFF. This chain uses TRBV20-1 with TRBJ2-1; 12 bases are a match to TRBD2. Losses at the gene ends were 6 bases for V and 1 base for J; bases not matched to a gene: 10. The CDR3 covers 17 residues. CDR1 and CDR2 from the germline V gene are DFQATT and SNEGSKA (reference sequence).

The chain recombines TRBV7-3 with TRBJ2-1; TRBD2 aligns across 8 bases. The CDR3 loop spans 16 amino acids. Germline CDR1 reads SGHTA; CDR2 reads FQGTGA. J was trimmed by 0 bases and V by 5 bases; bases with no gene match: 6. Here the CDR3 reads CASSPRGGLSYNEQFF. The CDR3 DNA sequence: TGTGCCAGCAGCCCCCGGGGGGGCCTCTCCTACAATGAGCAGTTCTTC.

This clonotype was observed a handful of times. For the CDR3, the DNA is TGCGCCAGCAGCTTTAGTACCGGGACGAATAATTCACCCCTCCACTTT. Its protein product is CASSFSTGTNNSPLHF. The chain is built from TRBV5-1 and TRBJ1-6; D is perhaps TRBD1 (5 bases). Germline assignment: CDR1 SGHRS and CDR2 YFSETQ. This CDR3 is 16 amino acids long. Trimming removed 2 bases from V and 5 bases from J, with 14 bases in between.

About this clonotype: This may arise from a read error, as a much more abundant clone is one base away. The conserved phenylalanine or tryptophan normally closing the CDR3 is absent here, so this likely arose from a read error. V is TRBV11-2 and J is TRBJ1-1, with D uncertain. The CDR3 extends over 12 amino acids. The V end lost 3 bases, the J end lost 8 bases, and 10 bases lay between the germline ends. Germline V gene sequence: CDR1 SGHAT, CDR2 FQNNGV. The CDR3 loop is CASSLGAGEAFY. The CDR3 nucleotides are TGTGCCAGCAGCTTGGGCGCAGGCGAAGCTTTCTAT.

The table lists this clonotype with a few counts. V is TRBV4-3 and J is TRBJ2-4; D not certain. CDR1 is LGHNA, CDR2 YSLEER, per germline. V gave up 0 bases and J gave up 5 bases, with 5 bases separating them. CDR3 length: 13 amino acids. The CDR3 sequence: CASSQEPQNIQYF. Written as DNA, the CDR3 is TGCGCCAGCAGCCAAGAGCCTCAAAACATTCAGTACTTC.

This clonotype was counted many times. The chain joins TRBV12-3 or TRBV12-4 to TRBJ1-1; TRBD1 agrees at 12 bases. The CDR3 spans 21 residues. The junction had 23 bases not matched to a gene; V was cut back by 4 bases and J by 5 bases. The CDR3 is CASSSTMNRDRGLGGLTEAFF. The DNA of the CDR3 is TGTGCCAGCAGTTCAACAATGAACCGGGACAGGGGGCTTGGAGGTTTGACTGAAGCTTTCTTT.

The rearrangement links TRBV20-1 to TRBJ2-1; 7 nucleotides match TRBD2. V dropped 4 bases and J dropped 7; count of bases not matched to a gene: 4. The length of the CDR3 is 12 residues. Germline-derived CDR1 and CDR2 are DFQATT and SNEGSKA (reference sequence). The CDR3 spells CSAKGTTNEQFF. CDR3 in DNA: TGCAGTGCTAAGGGGACTACGAATGAGCAGTTCTTC.

J is TRBJ2-1 and V is TRBV9; 12 bases are shared with TRBD2. The CDR3 is 18 residues long. Germline CDR1 and CDR2: SGDLS and YYNGEE. The V gene end was trimmed by 4 bases and the J gene end by 0 bases; junction bases not matched to a gene: 8. The CDR3 here is CASSRLAGGPISYNEQFF. The DNA for the CDR3 is TGTGCCAGCAGCAGGCTAGCGGGAGGGCCCATCTCCTACAATGAGCAGTTCTTC.

Here the CDR3 reads CASSLQGIGDTQYF. DNA for the CDR3: TGTGCCAGCAGCTTACAGGGGATCGGAGATACGCAGTATTTT. This chain connects TRBV7-2 to TRBJ2-3, with D possibly being TRBD1 (6 bases). Trimming shortened V by 2 bases and J by 5 bases, and 11 bases separated the two germline ends. This CDR3 contains 14 residues. Germline V gives CDR1 SGHTA, CDR2 FQGNSA.

The CDR3 protein is CASRGDGDYEQYF. CDR3 sequence (DNA): TGTGCCAGCCGGGGAGACGGGGACTACGAGCAGTACTTC. The rearrangement links TRBV7-3 to TRBJ2-7; weak D call: TRBD2 (5 bases). The CDR3 runs 13 residues. V gave up 8 bases and J gave up 3 bases, with 14 bases separating them. Germline CDR1 SGHTA, CDR2 FQGTGA.

This chain joins TRBV20-1 and TRBJ2-1; 7 positions agree with TRBD1. V dropped 3 bases and J dropped 8; count of bases not matched to a gene: 7. The CDR3 has 13 amino acids. CDR1 is DFQATT, CDR2 SNEGSKA, per germline (reference sequence). In DNA form, the CDR3 reads TGCAGTGCTAGTTCTGAAGGGGGCCATGAGCAGTTCTTC. This codes for CSASSEGGHEQFF.

This clonotype was seen a handful of times. The chain uses TRBV29-1 and TRBJ2-7; tentative D call: TRBD1 (6 bases). Trimming removed 1 base from V and 0 bases from J, with 16 bases in between. Germline lookup yields CDR1 SQVTM and CDR2 ANQGSEA. CDR3 length: 16 residues. The CDR3 DNA sequence: TGCAGCGTTGAAGGGGTCCCAGGGGTAAGCTCCTACGAGCAGTACTTC. Its protein product is CSVEGVPGVSSYEQYF.

Only a few counts were recorded for this clonotype. This chain connects TRBV5-1 to TRBJ2-3, with D maybe TRBD1 (5 bases). This CDR3 region has 14 residues. V was clipped by 5 bases and J by 8 bases, with 18 bases between them. Germline V gene lookup returns CDR1 SGHRS and CDR2 YFSETQ. The CDR3 DNA reads TGCGCCAGCAGTTCCGTAGAGGACACGGCTACGCAGTATTTT. This sequence encodes CASSSVEDTATQYF.

This clonotype was recorded at least ten times. The chain employs TRBV7-8 and TRBJ1-1, with TRBD1 identical over 8 bases. J lost 7 bases, V lost 2 bases, and 12 bases had no gene match. Germline CDR1 SGHVS, CDR2 FQNEAQ. The CDR3 loop spans 16 amino acids. Written as DNA, the CDR3 is TGTGCCAGCAGCTTAAATAAACGACAGGGGAGCGGTGAAGCTTTCTTT. As protein: CASSLNKRQGSGEAFF.

This clonotype was seen a handful of times. The V call is TRBV12-3 or TRBV12-4, the J call TRBJ2-6; D not resolved. V lost 1 base and J 1 base, leaving 8 bases between the germline ends. The CDR3 runs 16 residues. The CDR3 DNA follows: TGTGCCAGCAGTTTAGGGAAGTCATCTGGGGCCAACGTCCTGACTTTC. It specifies CASSLGKSSGANVLTF.

The chain links TRBV5-1 to TRBJ1-1; D remains ambiguous. The CDR3 covers 13 residues. V dropped 3 bases and J dropped 5 bases, with 11 bases sitting between them. The V gene's germline CDR1 is SGHRS and CDR2 YFSETQ. Written as DNA, the CDR3 is TGCGCCAGCAGCTCCGACTCGGGGACTGAAGCTTTCTTT. This codes for CASSSDSGTEAFF. Complete variable domain (other parts from reference TRBV5-1 and TRBJ1-1): KAGVTQTPRYLIKTRGQQVTLSCSPISGHRSVSWYQQTPGQGLQFLFEYFSETQRNKGNFPGRFSGRQFSNSRSEMNVSTLELGDSALYLCASSSDSGTEAFFGQGTRLTVV.

This clonotype was seen more than once but under ten times. The genes are TRBV9 and TRBJ2-3; D might be TRBD1 (6 bases). The CDR3 has 17 amino acids. Germline values: CDR1 SGDLS, CDR2 YYNGEE. V was pared by 0 bases and J by 0 bases, with 14 bases between. As DNA, the CDR3 is TGTGCCAGCAGCGTAGGGGGGCCTAGCCTGAGCACAGATACGCAGTATTTT. This encodes CASSVGGPSLSTDTQYF.

The CDR3 is CASSYSARNYGYTF. CDR3 nucleotides: TGTGCCAGCAGTTACTCGGCCAGAAACTATGGCTACACCTTC. V and J are TRBV6-5 and TRBJ1-2; no firm D call. Trimming pared 0 bases from V and 2 bases from J, leaving 7 bases between. The germline gives CDR1 MNHEY, CDR2 SVGAGI. The CDR3 runs 14 residues.

V gene TRBV7-9 combines with J gene TRBJ2-1, with D uncertain. V was pared by 5 bases and J by 2 bases, with 16 bases between. The CDR3 totals 16 residues. CDR1 is SEHNR, CDR2 FQNEAQ, per germline (reference sequence). CDR3 nucleotide sequence: TGTGCCAGCAGCACCCGGACCGGGTCCCCCTACAATGAGCAGTTCTTC. Its protein is CASSTRTGSPYNEQFF.

There are a few counts of this clonotype. The chain uses TRBV20-1 and TRBJ1-5; no clear D. This CDR3 is 15 amino acids long. V lost 6 bases and J 4 bases, leaving 19 bases between the germline ends. Germline-derived CDR1 and CDR2 are DFQATT and SNEGSKA (reference sequence). DNA of the CDR3: TGCAGTGCCGCTATACCGGGCCGGATGAATCAGCCCCAGCATTTT. Protein product: CSAAIPGRMNQPQHF.

This clonotype was picked up many times. The J gene is TRBJ2-6, the V gene TRBV4-2; TRBD1 agrees at 8 bases. V lost 4 bases and J lost 0; bases outside the gene matches: 5. Germline CDR1 and CDR2: LGHNA and YNFKEQ. The CDR3 runs 17 residues. This CDR3 reads CASSPGQDISGANVLTF. CDR3 in DNA: TGTGCCAGCAGCCCGGGACAGGATATCTCTGGGGCCAACGTCCTGACTTTC.

V usage is TRBV2 and J usage is TRBJ1-3; the D is unclear. V lost 6 bases to trimming and J lost 1 base, with 7 bases between them. Germline CDR1 reads SNHLY; CDR2 reads FYNNEI. The CDR3 is made up of 13 amino acids. The CDR3, as DNA: TGTGCCAGCAGAACAGTATCTGGAAACACCATATATTTT. Translated, it gives CASRTVSGNTIYF.

At least ten counts were recorded for this clonotype. The rearrangement uses TRBV28 and TRBJ1-2, with a weak D call TRBD1 (6 bases). This CDR3 spans 16 amino acids. Trimming stripped 3 bases from V and 0 bases from J, with 14 bases between. Germline CDR1 is MDHEN and CDR2 is SYDVKM. CDR3 sequence (DNA): TGTGCCAGCAGTTTGTCAGGGGCCCGTTCTAACTATGGCTACACCTTC. Translated: CASSLSGARSNYGYTF.

This clonotype has a count of ten or more. The gene calls are TRBV20-1 and TRBJ2-4; 7 bases line up with TRBD2. CDR3 length equals 16 residues. Trimming took 0 bases from V and 0 from J; bases not matched to a gene: 5. Germline values: CDR1 DFQATT, CDR2 SNEGSKA (reference sequence). The CDR3 here is CSARDGAGVAKNIQYF. CDR3 in DNA: TGCAGTGCTAGAGATGGCGCGGGAGTAGCCAAAAACATTCAGTACTTC.

The CDR3 bases are TGTGCCAGCAGCGTAGAGGCAGGGTACAATGAGCAGTTCTTC. Amino acids: CASSVEAGYNEQFF. V gene TRBV9 combines with J gene TRBJ2-1; D possibly corresponds to TRBD1 (5 bases). CDR1 is SGDLS, CDR2 YYNGEE, per germline. V lost 0 bases and J lost 4, with 8 bases in between. This CDR3 has 14 amino acids.